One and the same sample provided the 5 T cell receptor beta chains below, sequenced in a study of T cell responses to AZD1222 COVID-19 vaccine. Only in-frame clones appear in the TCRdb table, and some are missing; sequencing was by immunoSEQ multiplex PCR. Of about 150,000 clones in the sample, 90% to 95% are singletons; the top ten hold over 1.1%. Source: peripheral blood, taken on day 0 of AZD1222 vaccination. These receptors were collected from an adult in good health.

The chain's CDR3 is CATSDSQVDSLGTQYF. The CDR3 nucleotides are TGTGCCACCAGTGATTCACAGGTTGACAGCCTGGGGACCCAGTACTTC. The chain has TRBV24-1 and TRBJ2-5; maybe TRBD1 (5 bases). This CDR3 has 16 amino acids. V was cut by 2 bases and J by 7 bases, with 19 bases left in between. CDR1 KGHDR and CDR2 SFDVKD come from the germline V gene.

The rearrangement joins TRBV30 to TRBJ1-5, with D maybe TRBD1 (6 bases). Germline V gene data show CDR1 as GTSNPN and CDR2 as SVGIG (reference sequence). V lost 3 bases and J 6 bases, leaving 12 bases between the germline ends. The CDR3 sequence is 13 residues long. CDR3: CAWSLGQSQPQHF. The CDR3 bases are TGTGCCTGGAGCCTTGGACAGTCTCAGCCCCAGCATTTT.

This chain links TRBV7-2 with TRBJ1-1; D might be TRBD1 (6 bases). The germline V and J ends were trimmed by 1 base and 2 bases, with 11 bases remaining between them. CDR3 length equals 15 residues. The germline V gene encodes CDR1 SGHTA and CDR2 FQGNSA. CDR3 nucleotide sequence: TGTGCCAGCAGCTTAGGCGGGACACCAAACACTGAAGCTTTCTTT. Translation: CASSLGGTPNTEAFF.

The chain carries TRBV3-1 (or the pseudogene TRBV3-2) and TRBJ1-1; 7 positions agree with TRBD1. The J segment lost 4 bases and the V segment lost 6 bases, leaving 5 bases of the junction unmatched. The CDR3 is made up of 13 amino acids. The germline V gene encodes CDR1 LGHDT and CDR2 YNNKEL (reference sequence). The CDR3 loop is CASSPTGATEAFF. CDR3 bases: TGTGCCAGCAGTCCTACAGGGGCCACTGAAGCTTTCTTT.

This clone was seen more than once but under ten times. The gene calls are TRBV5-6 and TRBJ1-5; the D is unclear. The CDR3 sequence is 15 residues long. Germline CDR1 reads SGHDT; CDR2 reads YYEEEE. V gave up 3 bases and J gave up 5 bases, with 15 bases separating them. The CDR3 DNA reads TGTGCCAGCAGCTCGTCTTTCAGTGGGGATCAGCCCCAGCATTTT. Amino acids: CASSSSFSGDQPQHF.